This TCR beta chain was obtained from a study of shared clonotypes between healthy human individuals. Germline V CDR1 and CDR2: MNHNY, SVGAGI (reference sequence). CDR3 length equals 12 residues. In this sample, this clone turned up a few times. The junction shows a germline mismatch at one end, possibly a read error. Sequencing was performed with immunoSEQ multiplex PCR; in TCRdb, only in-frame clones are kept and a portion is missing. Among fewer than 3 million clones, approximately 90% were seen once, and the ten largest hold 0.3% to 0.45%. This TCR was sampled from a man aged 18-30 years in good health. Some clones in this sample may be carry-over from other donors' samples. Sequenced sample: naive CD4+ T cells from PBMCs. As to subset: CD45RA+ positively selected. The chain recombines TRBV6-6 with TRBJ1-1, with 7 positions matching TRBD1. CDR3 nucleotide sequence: TGTGCCAGCAGTAGCTCGACAGGGTTGGGGATCTTT. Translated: CASSSSTGLGIF.